This TCR beta chain was sequenced during a study of tumor-infiltrating lymphocytes in primary liver carcinoma. General study results and limits: Top clones occupying all five tumor regions numbered only about 7.5-24%.

CDR1 is SGHRS and CDR2 is YFSETQ in the germline V gene. The CDR3 sequence is 14 residues long. Unsorted bulk tissue, roughly 20-32 mg of it, served as the source for co-extraction of RNA and DNA. Comment on this clonotype: Its cognate antigen is unknown. A read error is likely, as this CDR3 ends without the conserved phenylalanine or tryptophan.

TCR beta cDNA came from roughly 450 ng total RNA, primed with a constant-region primer. Libraries for TCR beta were built through three nested multiplex PCR rounds, which together made up a slightly modified ARM-PCR procedure. The first two PCR rounds used TRBV1-TRBV30 primers with a Cbeta primer, around 10 cycles each. TCRdb reprocessed the multiplex PCR reads via MiXCR and lists one record per CDR3 protein. The sample lists around 190,000 distinct CDR3 sequences, about 82% occurring once. The J gene is TRBJ2-1, the V gene TRBV5-1; D is unclear. Sequencing input: tumor tissue from primary liver carcinoma. The clonotype comes from a man between 40 and 49 years old with primary liver carcinoma and hepatitis B virus infection. The CDR3 region is CAISLELQPNEQFL. CDR3 nucleotides: TGCGCCATCAGCTTGGAACTCCAACCCAATGAGCAGTTCCTC.